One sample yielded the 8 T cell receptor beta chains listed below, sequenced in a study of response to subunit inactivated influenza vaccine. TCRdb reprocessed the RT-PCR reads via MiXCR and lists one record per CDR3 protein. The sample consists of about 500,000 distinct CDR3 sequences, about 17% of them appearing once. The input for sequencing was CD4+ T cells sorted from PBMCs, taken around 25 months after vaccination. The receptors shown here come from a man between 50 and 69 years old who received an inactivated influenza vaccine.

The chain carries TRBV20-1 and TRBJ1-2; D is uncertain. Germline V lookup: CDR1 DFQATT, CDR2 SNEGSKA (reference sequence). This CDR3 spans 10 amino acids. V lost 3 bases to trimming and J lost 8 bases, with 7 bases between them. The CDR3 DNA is TGCAGTGCTAGTCTGCGGGGCTACACCTTC. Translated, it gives CSASLRGYTF.

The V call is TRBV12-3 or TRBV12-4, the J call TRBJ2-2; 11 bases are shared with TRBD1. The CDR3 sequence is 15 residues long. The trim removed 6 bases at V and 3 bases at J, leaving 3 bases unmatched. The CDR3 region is CASRAGQGDTGELFF. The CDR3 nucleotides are TGTGCCAGCAGAGCGGGACAGGGGGACACCGGGGAGCTGTTTTTT.

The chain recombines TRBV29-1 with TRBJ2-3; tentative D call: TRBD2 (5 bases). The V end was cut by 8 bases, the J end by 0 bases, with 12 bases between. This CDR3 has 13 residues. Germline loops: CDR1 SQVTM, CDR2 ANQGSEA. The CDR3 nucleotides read TGCAGCTTAAAACGCGGGAGCACAGATACGCAGTATTTT. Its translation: CSLKRGSTDTQYF.

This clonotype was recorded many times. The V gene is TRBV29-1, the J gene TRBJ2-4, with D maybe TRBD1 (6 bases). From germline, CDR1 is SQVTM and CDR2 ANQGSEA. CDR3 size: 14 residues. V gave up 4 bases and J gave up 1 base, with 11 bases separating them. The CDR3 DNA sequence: TGCAGCGTTGTAATTCAGGGGGCCAAAAACATTCAGTACTTC. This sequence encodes CSVVIQGAKNIQYF.

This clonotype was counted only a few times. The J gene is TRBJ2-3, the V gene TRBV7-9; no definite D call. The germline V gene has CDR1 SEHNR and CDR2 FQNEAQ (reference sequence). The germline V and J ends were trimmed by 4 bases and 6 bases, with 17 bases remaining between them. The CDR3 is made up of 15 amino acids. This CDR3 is CASSYLGSTRDTQYF. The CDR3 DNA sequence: TGTGCCAGCAGCTACCTGGGGTCAACGCGGGATACGCAGTATTTT. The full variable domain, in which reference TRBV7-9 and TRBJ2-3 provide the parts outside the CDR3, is DTGVSQNPRHKITKRGQNVTFRCDPISEHNRLYWYRQTLGQGPEFLTYFQNEAQLEKSRLLSDRFSAERPKGSFSTLEIQRTEQGDSAMYLCASSYLGSTRDTQYFGPGTRLTVL.

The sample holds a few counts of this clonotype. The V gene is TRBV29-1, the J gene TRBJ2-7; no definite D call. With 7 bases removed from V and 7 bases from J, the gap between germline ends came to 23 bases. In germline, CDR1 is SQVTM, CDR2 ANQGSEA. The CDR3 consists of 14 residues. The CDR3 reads CSEIFDIKLGEQYF. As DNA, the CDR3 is TGCAGCGAAATATTCGACATCAAACTGGGGGAGCAGTACTTC.

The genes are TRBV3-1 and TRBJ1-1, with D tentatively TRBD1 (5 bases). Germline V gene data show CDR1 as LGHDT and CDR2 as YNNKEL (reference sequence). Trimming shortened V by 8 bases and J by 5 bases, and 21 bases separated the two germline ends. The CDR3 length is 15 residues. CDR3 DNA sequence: TGTGCCAGCCGGCCCGGAGGGGAAGAGATAACTGAAGCTTTCTTT. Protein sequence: CASRPGGEEITEAFF.

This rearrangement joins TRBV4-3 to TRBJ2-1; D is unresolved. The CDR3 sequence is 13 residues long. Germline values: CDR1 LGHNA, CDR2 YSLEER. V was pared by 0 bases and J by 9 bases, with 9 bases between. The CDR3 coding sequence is TGCGCCAGCAGCCAAGATCACTGGGGTGAGCAGTTCTTC. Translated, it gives CASSQDHWGEQFF.